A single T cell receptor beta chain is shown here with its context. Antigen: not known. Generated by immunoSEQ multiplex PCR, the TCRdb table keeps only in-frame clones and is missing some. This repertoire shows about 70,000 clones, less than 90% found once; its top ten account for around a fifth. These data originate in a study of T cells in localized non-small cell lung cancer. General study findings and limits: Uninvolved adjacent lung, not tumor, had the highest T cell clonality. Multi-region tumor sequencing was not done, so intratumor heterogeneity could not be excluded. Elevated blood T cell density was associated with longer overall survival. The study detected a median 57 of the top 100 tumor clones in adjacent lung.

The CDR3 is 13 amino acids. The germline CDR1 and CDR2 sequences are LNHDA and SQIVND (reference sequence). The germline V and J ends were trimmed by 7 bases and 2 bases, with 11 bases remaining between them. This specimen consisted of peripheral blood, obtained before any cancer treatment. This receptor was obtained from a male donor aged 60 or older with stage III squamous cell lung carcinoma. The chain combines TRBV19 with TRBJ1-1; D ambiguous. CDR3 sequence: CASTREFNTEAFF. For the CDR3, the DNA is TGTGCCAGTACCCGGGAGTTCAACACTGAAGCTTTCTTT.